Listed below are T cell receptor beta chains from one sample, sequenced in a study of blood T cell repertoires in COVID-19. The repertoire was sequenced with immunoSEQ multiplex PCR; TCRdb's copy has only in-frame clones and lacks some. The sample has 400,000 or so clones; more than 75% are singletons. The source material was peripheral blood. The receptors here all came from a human donor in a cohort sampled during active COVID-19. CDR3s include the opening cysteine and the closing phenylalanine or tryptophan. A D gene is named only where the DNA matches it firmly. The listing skips clone size in some rows; elsewhere it reads once, few, many or a size class.

J gene | clone size | CDR3 length | D gene | V gene | CDR3 protein | CDR3 DNA
TRBJ2-7 | . | 15 | TRBD1 | TRBV18 | CASSATGGASHEQYF | TGTGCCAGCTCAGCTACAGGGGGCGCGTCTCACGAGCAGTACTTC
TRBJ2-5 | . | 15 | TRBD2 | TRBV7-7 | CASSLSASGRETQYF | TGTGCCAGCAGCTTATCGGCTAGCGGGAGAGAGACCCAGTACTTC
TRBJ2-2 | . | 16 | . | TRBV5-1 | CASSLERRENTGELFF | TGCGCCAGCAGCTTGGAGCGGCGGGAGAACACCGGGGAGCTGTTTTTT
TRBJ1-1 | . | 15 | TRBD1 | TRBV5-8 | CASSFRRTGDSEAFF | TGTGCCAGCAGTTTCCGCCGAACTGGGGACAGTGAAGCTTTCTTT
TRBJ2-5 | . | 15 | . | TRBV11-2 | CASSPQGRSQETQYF | TGTGCCAGCAGCCCGCAGGGGCGGTCCCAAGAGACCCAGTACTTC
TRBJ1-6 | . | 14 | . | TRBV3-1/TRBV3-2 | CASSQGQLTSPLHF | TGTGCCAGCAGCCAAGGACAGTTAACTTCACCCCTCCACTTT
TRBJ2-1 | . | 13 | . | TRBV28 | CASSSPDTHEQFF | TGTGCCAGCAGTTCCCCCGATACTCATGAGCAGTTCTTC
TRBJ2-2 | once | 15 | TRBD1 | TRBV5-1 | CASSWGTGSPGELFF | TGCGCCAGCAGCTGGGGGACAGGGTCCCCCGGGGAGCTGTTTTTT
TRBJ1-5 | once | 15 | . | TRBV7-2 | CASSLVAGSNQPQHF | TGTGCCAGCAGCTTAGTGGCGGGAAGCAATCAGCCCCAGCATTTT
TRBJ2-5 | . | 19 | . | TRBV10-3 | CAISESIFGGPKDQETQYF | TGTGCCATCAGTGAGTCGATTTTTGGCGGGCCTAAAGACCAAGAGACCCAGTACTTC
TRBJ2-1 | . | 13 | . | TRBV6-5 | CASSSLAQGEQFF | TGTGCCAGCAGCAGCCTCGCCCAGGGGGAGCAGTTCTTC
TRBJ2-2 | . | 15 | TRBD2 | TRBV28 | CASSPPGGNTGELFF | TGTGCCAGCAGTCCCCCGGGGGGAAACACCGGGGAGCTGTTTTTT
TRBJ2-2 | . | 14 | TRBD1 | TRBV19 | CASSTRGRTGELFF | TGTGCCAGTTCCACCAGGGGGCGAACCGGGGAGCTGTTTTTT
TRBJ1-2 | once | 14 | TRBD1 | TRBV2 | CASSGQGLRGGYTF | TGTGCCAGCAGTGGACAGGGCCTTAGGGGTGGCTACACCTTC
TRBJ2-7 | . | 16 | TRBD1 | TRBV7-9 | CASSLGEPDRIYEQYF | TGTGCCAGCAGCTTAGGGGAGCCGGACAGGATCTACGAGCAGTACTTC
TRBJ2-3 | . | 14 | TRBD2 | TRBV9 | CASSVDAGGDTQYF | TGTGCCAGCAGCGTAGATGCGGGGGGAGATACGCAGTATTTT
TRBJ2-1 | once | 14 | . | TRBV5-1 | CASSSETGNDEQFF | TGCGCCAGCAGTAGCGAGACAGGTAATGATGAGCAGTTCTTC
TRBJ1-5 | . | 14 | TRBD1 | TRBV19 | CASSRQGGNQPQHF | TGTGCCAGTAGTAGGCAGGGGGGCAATCAGCCCCAGCATTTT
TRBJ2-1 | once | 13 | . | TRBV6-5 | CASSYGLNNEQFF | TGTGCCAGCAGTTACGGTCTAAACAATGAGCAGTTCTTC
TRBJ2-3 | . | 17 | TRBD2 | TRBV2 | CASSEAPAGVGTDTQYF | TGTGCCAGCAGTGAAGCCCCAGCGGGAGTTGGCACAGATACGCAGTATTTT
TRBJ1-6 | . | 14 | . | TRBV20-1 | CSASSRAGNSPLHF | TGCAGTGCTAGTAGCCGGGCGGGGAATTCACCCCTCCACTTT